The TCR beta chain described here comes from a study of cytomegalovirus exposure and HLA in healthy donors (TCRdb year 2017). General notes on the study: In an earlier analysis of roughly 500 of the donors, 276 Gb of sequence data and 90 million to 120 million unique TCR beta sequences from approximately 180 million T cells were reported. Roughly 290 gigabases of sequencing data and tens of millions of unique TCR sequences made up an early release that covered some 640 HLA-typed donors. The genetic ancestry cluster associated with self-reported Caucasian donors included over 65% of the 398 genotyped donors. The study aimed to test whether cataloging public T cell receptors could reveal signatures of past pathogen exposure. The T cell repertoires of around 670 subjects were profiled by immunosequencing and related to cytomegalovirus serostatus. A separate validation cohort of 100 to 150 different subjects was used in addition to the roughly 720-subject first cohort. To predict cytomegalovirus infection status, the study combined high-throughput TCR immunosequencing, statistical association of individual TCRs with disease status, and machine learning. In a later analysis, previously published TCR beta repertoires from 670 or so donors were re-analyzed and high-resolution HLA genotyping was added so that TCR occurrence patterns could be studied. Rather than drawing on any new phenotypic data, the later analysis identified candidate immune exposures from TCR beta sequences and the way those sequences occurred across donors. An earlier analysis of around 580 of the donors used high-throughput TCR beta sequencing to judge whether each TCR beta V gene segment behaved as functional or pseudogenic. Donor age, sex, ethnicity and CMV serostatus were collected together with the repertoire data. In a later genetic analysis, genome-wide SNP genotypes for about 55% of the roughly 700 donors were used, and that subset was treated as a discovery cohort. All discovery cohort repertoires had been generated on a single sequencing platform. Class I and class II HLA loci were covered by the typing at four-digit resolution. The number of donors typed differed by locus, with roughly 629-640 for A, B, C, DRB1 and DQB1, more than 500 for DQA1, 600 to 610 for DPA1, and about 450 for DPB1. A handful of DR-DQ haplotypes were handled as single units for association and clustering because linkage in the cohort was strong. Among a few hundred genotyped donors of the cohort, an average of approximately 240,000 unique TCR beta nucleotide sequences were sequenced per donor, roughly 20% of them non-productive. The research as a whole found: A later analysis found that TCR association rates varied across HLA loci, with DRB1 alleles showing the most associated TCRs and HLA-C alleles the fewest. According to a later genetic analysis, donors in an Asian-associated ancestry cluster had fewer N-insertions in productive TCRs than the roughly 670-donor mean. Some IMGT-functional V segments, including TRBV6-2 and TRBV6-3, could not be told apart with the 87-base-pair reads, so those segments were excluded. Immune exposure information for the cohort was limited to CMV serostatus. The study listed 164 TCR beta chains as associated with cytomegalovirus. In this cohort, only TCR beta chains were sequenced, and detectable features were limited by the absence of alpha or paired-chain data. Because counts were too low, about 15 rarely observed V segments, including chromosome 9 orphons, were left out of the earlier analysis of approximately 580 of the donors. In an earlier analysis of fewer than 700 of the donors, most TCR beta V segments appeared in productive rearrangements about 87% or about 30% of the time, broadly matching IMGT annotations. Because HLA typing was missing for some donors at each locus, association tests included only the typed subset. A later analysis found that most CMV-associated TCR beta chains appeared HLA-restricted, with HLA associations seemingly driven largely by CMV exposure. Sequencing depth was assumed to be roughly uniform across donors in the presence/absence analyses, though that assumption may not hold. Compared with equally common non-associated chains, HLA-associated TCR beta chains in a later analysis were more clonally expanded and had lower generation probabilities. When HLA alleles, especially DR and DQ, strongly co-occurred, TCR associations were difficult to assign to individual alleles. A later genetic analysis associated a missense DCLRE1C variant with V-gene and J-gene trimming of TCR beta chains, and an independent cohort replicated the association. Linkage disequilibrium might explain the correlated functional status among segregating V segments, but an unknown experimental factor could not be excluded. Across donors, most TCR sequences were observed very rarely, whereas some public TCRs were present in many individuals. The sequencing pipeline was judged likely to have produced a cluster of highly shared sequence variants as a technical artifact. In vitro tests confirmed that three of the cytomegalovirus-associated TCR beta chains recognize cytomegalovirus antigens. A further reported finding was that TCR beta sequences accurately predicted the HLA-A and HLA-B alleles for most subjects in the first cohort. According to the authors, the approach could potentially be generalized to other disease states and immunological phenotypes. Cytomegalovirus status was reported to be diagnosed by the classifier with high specificity and sensitivity in both the original and validation cohorts. In a later analysis, over 15,000 TCR beta sequences were associated with specific HLA alleles at a false discovery rate of 0.05. A later analysis reported that several top co-occurrence clusters appeared linked to parvovirus B19, influenza, CMV and Epstein-Barr virus.

As concerns this clone: Its antigen is still unknown. No base quality values were provided; no much bigger clone lies one nucleotide off.

In total, roughly 670 healthy bone marrow donors made up the cohort. At the time of sampling, all cohort members were nominally healthy, though unrecorded immune exposures were likely present. The donor was CMV seronegative and belonged to the group of 352 seronegative cohort members. Every donor gave a peripheral blood sample, and the peripheral blood mononuclear cells from that sample were used for TCR beta sequencing. Genomic DNA was extracted from the blood cell samples with the Qiagen DNeasy Blood Extraction Kit. Libraries were made using the immunoSEQ multiplex PCR assay. For the multiplex PCR, a mixture combining 60 forward primers for TCR Vbeta segments and 13 reverse primers for TCR Jbeta segments was used. The CDR3 region of rearranged TCR beta genes was amplified from genomic DNA by a multiplex PCR assay. Amplified TCR beta libraries were sequenced as 87-base-pair reads on the Illumina HiSeq System. Per the authors' processing: A later analysis counted tens of millions of unique TCR beta chains across the 666 repertoires, and roughly 9.9 million of these chains were shared by at least two donors. Raw reads were error-corrected and collapsed into unique sequences by a nearest-neighbor algorithm in which closely related sequences were merged to remove PCR and sequencing errors. Alignment of CDR3 sequences to IMGT reference sequences was used to assign V, D and J gene segments. Each retained sequence needed at least a six-nucleotide match to both a V gene segment and a J gene segment. A rearrangement was called productive if the CDR3 had no stop codons and remained in frame with V and J, and every other rearrangement was called non-productive. CDR3 was defined according to IMGT convention as the region running from the second conserved V-encoded cysteine to the conserved J-encoded phenylalanine. The earlier analysis of about 610 of the donors excluded sequences that lacked an unambiguous match to a single V gene segment. In an earlier analysis of roughly 500 of the donors, V segments were called functional above 56.7% productive rearrangements and were called segregating when the between-donor standard deviation exceeded 5%. A statistical classification framework was developed to diagnose cytomegalovirus status using the catalog of TCR beta chain sequences. In a later analysis, V and J genes were assigned by comparing TCR nucleotide sequences against IMGT/GENE-DB human TR gene sequences. The TCRdist pipeline was used in a later analysis to assign CDR3 sequences and most-parsimonious VDJ recombination scenarios. In a later analysis, each TCR beta chain was defined by its CDR3 amino acid sequence together with its V-gene family, and reads lacking a unique V-gene family were excluded. A later analysis removed several hundred highly shared, low-generation-probability nucleotide sequences to deal with suspected cross-contamination and a sequencing artifact. In a later analysis, a clonal expansion index was calculated for each public chain from normalized within-repertoire ranks of inferred template counts. Generation probabilities in a later analysis came from a VDJ recombination model fitted to out-of-frame rearrangements, and those results were checked against IGoR. Hypergeometric tests were used in a later analysis to score TCR-TCR, TCR-HLA and TCR-CMV co-occurrence, with a repertoire-size bias correction applied to the TCR pairs. To estimate false discovery rates, a later analysis permuted the HLA or CMV assignments 20 times. A later analysis grouped co-occurring TCRs with DBSCAN, adding TCRdist sequence similarity when clustering within HLA-allele-positive subsets. Repertoires with fewer than 30,000 or more than 120,000 public chains, plus five repertoires with anomalous nucleotide sharing, were excluded from co-occurrence clustering. What TCRdb holds here is the immuneACCESS table cut down to in-frame rearrangements. Part of the clones is not present; checked against another copy, under half of the missing clones reflect an unresolved V gene, and the others are unexplained. That table furnishes V, J and clone size, whereas the DNA furnished D and trimming. Counted in this sample were 55,000 to 70,000 clones; 80% of them appeared once. The ten largest clonotypes hold around 6% of the sample.

There are 16 amino acids in the CDR3, from cysteine to phenylalanine inclusive. Just CDR3 DNA is preserved here, 48 bases in frame from base 1. V is clipped by 4 bases and J by 3 bases, and the sequence between their germline boundaries is 18 bases long. The CDR1 and CDR2 encoded by the germline V gene are SGDLS and YYNGEE. The sequence was obtained from a male donor in good health and CMV-seronegative. This receptor chain uses TRBV9 and TRBJ2-3; the D gene is perhaps TRBD2, on 5 matching bases. The source material was PBMCs. In nucleotides, the sequence is TGTGCCAGCAGCTCGCCCCGGGATAGGCGAACAGATACGCAGTATTTT. It specifies CASSSPRDRRTDTQYF. With all but the CDR3 taken from the reference TRBV9 and TRBJ2-3 genes, the full variable domain is: DSGVTQTPKHLITATGQRVTLRCSPRSGDLSVYWYQQSLDQGLQFLIQYYNGEERAKGNILERFSAQQFPDLHSELNLSSLELGDSALYFCASSSPRDRRTDTQYFGPGTRLTVL.